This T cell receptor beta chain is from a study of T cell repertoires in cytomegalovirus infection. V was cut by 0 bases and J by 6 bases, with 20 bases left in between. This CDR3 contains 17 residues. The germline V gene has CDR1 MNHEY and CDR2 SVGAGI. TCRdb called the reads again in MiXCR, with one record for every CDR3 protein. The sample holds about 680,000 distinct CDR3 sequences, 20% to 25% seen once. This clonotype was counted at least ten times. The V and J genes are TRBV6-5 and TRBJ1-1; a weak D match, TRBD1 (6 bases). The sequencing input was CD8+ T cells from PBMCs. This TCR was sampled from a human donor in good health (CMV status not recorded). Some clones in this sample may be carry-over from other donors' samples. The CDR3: CASSYSREGRGGPEAFF. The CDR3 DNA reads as TGTGCCAGCAGTTACTCGAGAGAGGGCAGGGGTGGGCCTGAAGCTTTCTTT.